This TCR beta chain was documented in a study of glioma-infiltrating T cells after dendritic cell vaccination. From germline, CDR1 is SGHRS and CDR2 YFSETQ. CDR3 size: 14 residues. With 0 bases removed from V and 2 bases from J, the gap between germline ends came to 9 bases. TCRdb keeps only in-frame clones here, not all; method: immunoSEQ multiplex PCR. Altogether 93,000 or so clones are present, 79% being singletons, with the ten largest covering approximately 5.9%. V usage is TRBV5-1 and J usage is TRBJ2-7; no clear D. This sequence was found in a human donor with glioblastoma. This specimen was blood, taken before dendritic cell vaccination. The CDR3 is CASSLGAYTYEQYF. The CDR3 DNA sequence: TGCGCCAGCAGCTTGGGTGCCTATACCTACGAGCAGTACTTC.